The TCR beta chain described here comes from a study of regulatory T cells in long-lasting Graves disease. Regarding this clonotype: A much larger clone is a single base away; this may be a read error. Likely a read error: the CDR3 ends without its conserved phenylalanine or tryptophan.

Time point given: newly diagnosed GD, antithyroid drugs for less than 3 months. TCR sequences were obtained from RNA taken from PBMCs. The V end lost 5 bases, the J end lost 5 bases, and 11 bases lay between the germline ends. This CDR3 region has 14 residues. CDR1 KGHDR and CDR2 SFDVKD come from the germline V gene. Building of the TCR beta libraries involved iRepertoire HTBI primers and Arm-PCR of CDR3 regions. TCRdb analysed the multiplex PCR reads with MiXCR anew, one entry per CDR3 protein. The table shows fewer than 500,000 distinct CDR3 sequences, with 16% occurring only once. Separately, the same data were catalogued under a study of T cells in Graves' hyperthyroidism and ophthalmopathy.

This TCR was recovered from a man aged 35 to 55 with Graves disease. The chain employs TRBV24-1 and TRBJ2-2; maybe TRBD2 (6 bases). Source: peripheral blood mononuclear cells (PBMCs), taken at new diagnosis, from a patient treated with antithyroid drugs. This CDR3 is CATSVPGGTGELFL. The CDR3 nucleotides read TGTGCCACCAGTGTTCCTGGAGGGACCGGGGAGCTGTTTCTT.